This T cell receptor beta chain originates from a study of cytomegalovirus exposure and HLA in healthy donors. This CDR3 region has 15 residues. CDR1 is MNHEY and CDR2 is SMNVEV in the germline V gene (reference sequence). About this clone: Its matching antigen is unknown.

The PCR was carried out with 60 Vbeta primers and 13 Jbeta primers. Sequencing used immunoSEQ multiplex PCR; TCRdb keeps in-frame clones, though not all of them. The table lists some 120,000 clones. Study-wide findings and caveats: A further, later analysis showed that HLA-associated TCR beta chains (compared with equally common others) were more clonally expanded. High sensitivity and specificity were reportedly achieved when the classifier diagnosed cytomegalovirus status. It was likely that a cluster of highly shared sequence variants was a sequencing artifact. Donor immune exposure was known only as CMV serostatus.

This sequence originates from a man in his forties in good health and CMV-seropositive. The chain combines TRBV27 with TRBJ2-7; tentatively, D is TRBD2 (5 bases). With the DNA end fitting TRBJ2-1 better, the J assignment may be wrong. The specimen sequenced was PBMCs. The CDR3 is CASSLGRAPYNEQFF. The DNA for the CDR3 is TGTGCCAGCAGTTTAGGGCGGGCCCCCTACAATGAGCAGTTCTTC.